This T cell receptor beta chain appears in the sequencing data of a study of vaccination and CD4 T cells after COVID-19. This sample's treatment: approximately 10-day PBMC culture with coronavirus spike peptide pools or control peptides (ViraFEST assay). Researchers reported culturing 2 million or so PBMCs per well with approximately 10 IU/ml IL-2 and about 9 ug/ml peptide pools. Days 3 and 7 were when half the medium was replaced with fresh IL-2 medium. The Oncomine TCR Beta short-read assay was what sequenced the DNA obtained from cultured CD4+ T cells. TCRdb re-called the PCR reads with MiXCR, one entry per CDR3 protein. The data show under 25,000 distinct CDR3 sequences, approximately 50% seen once. A remark on this clonotype: What it recognizes is unknown.

CDR3 length: 12 residues. CDR1 is SGHTA and CDR2 is FQGNSA in the germline V gene. V lost 4 bases, J lost 8 bases, and 11 bases lay in between. This sequence originates from a human donor who had recovered from COVID-19. Input material: CD4+ T cells from blood, cultured in vitro. J is TRBJ1-2 and V is TRBV7-2; no definite D call. The CDR3 nucleotides are TGTGCCAGCAGCTCGCTACCCCCGGGCTACACCTTC. It is translated as CASSSLPPGYTF.